The T cell receptor (beta chain) described here comes from a study of cytomegalovirus exposure and HLA in healthy donors. General study findings and limits: Excluded: some indistinguishable V segments such as TRBV6-2 and TRBV6-3.

The V end lost 5 bases, the J end lost 0 bases, and 14 bases lay between the germline ends. Per germline, CDR1 MDHEN and CDR2 SYDVKM. The CDR3 covers 15 residues. PCR was performed using 60 Vbeta and 13 Jbeta primers. The assay was immunoSEQ multiplex PCR, and TCRdb's table has in-frame clones only and misses some. The sample has about 210,000 clones, 65% to 90% seen once. As concerns this clone: What it binds is not known.

This TCR came from a woman aged 25 to 39 in good health and CMV-seronegative. Sequencing used PBMCs. The chain joins TRBV28 to TRBJ2-7; the D is unclear. The CDR3 nucleotides read TGTGCCAGCAGTACTCACGGGTCAAACTCCTACGAGCAGTACTTC. Residues: CASSTHGSNSYEQYF.